This TCR beta chain was profiled in a study of OX40 agonist ivuxolimab in advanced cancers. Trimming took off 0 bases at V and 12 bases at J, with 15 bases between the two ends. Germline values: CDR1 SGHRS, CDR2 YFSETQ. The CDR3 totals 13 residues. This table comes from immunoSEQ multiplex PCR, and its TCRdb copy is limited to in-frame clones, with some not included. The sample holds tens of thousands of clones, approximately 88% seen once. The input for sequencing was CD4+ or CD8+ T cells sorted from blood, taken in a trial of the OX40 agonist ivuxolimab. The receptor comes from an adult with an advanced solid tumor such as melanoma, head and neck, liver or kidney cancer. The chain has TRBV5-1 and TRBJ2-5; D possibly matches TRBD1 or TRBD2 (5 bases each). CDR3 coding DNA: TGCGCCAGCAGCTTGGGTTCGGGGACGGAAGAGTACTTC. Translation: CASSLGSGTEEYF.